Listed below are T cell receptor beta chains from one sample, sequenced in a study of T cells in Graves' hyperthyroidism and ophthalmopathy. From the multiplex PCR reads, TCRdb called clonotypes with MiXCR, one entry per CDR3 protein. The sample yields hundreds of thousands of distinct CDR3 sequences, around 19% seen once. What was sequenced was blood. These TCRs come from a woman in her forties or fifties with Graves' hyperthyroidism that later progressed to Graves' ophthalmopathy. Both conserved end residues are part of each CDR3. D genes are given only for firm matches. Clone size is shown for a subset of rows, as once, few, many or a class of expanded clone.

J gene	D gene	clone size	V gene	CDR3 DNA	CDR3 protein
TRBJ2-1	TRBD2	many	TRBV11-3	TGTGCCAGCAGCTTAGGGGGACTAGCGGGGGGCGGTGAGCAGTTCTTC	CASSLGGLAGGGEQFF
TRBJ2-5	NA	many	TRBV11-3	TGTGCCAGCAGCTTAGGGACTGCGCAAGAGACCCAGTACTTC	CASSLGTAQETQYF
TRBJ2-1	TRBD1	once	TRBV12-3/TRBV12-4	TGTGGCAGCAGTTTCAAATACAGGGGTAATTTCTACAATGAGCAGTTCTTC	CGSSFKYRGNFYNEQFF
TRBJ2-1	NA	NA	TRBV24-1	TGTGCCACCGTAGGGACTTATCTCTACAATGAGCAGTTCTTC	CATVGTYLYNEQFF
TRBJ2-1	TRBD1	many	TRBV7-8	TGTGCCAGCAGCTGGGACAGGATCTACAATGAGCAGTTCTTC	CASSWDRIYNEQFF
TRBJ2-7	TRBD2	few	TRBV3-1	TGTGCCAGCAGCCAAGAGCCGGGGGGCTCCTACGAGCAGTACTTC	CASSQEPGGSYEQYF
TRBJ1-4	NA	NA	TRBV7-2	TGTGCCAGCAGCTCCCTGGGCCGGGGCCGGCAGAATGAAAAACTGTTTTTT	CASSSLGRGRQNEKLFF
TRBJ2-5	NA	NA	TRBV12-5	TGTGCTAGTGGTCACAGGGTTCGGGAGACCCAGTACTTC	CASGHRVRETQYF
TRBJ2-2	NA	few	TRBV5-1	TGCGCCAGCCTCGAAGCGAACACCGGGGAGCTGTTTTTT	CASLEANTGELFF
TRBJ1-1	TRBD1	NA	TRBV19	TGTGCCAGCCGGGACAGGGGTCGAGACACTGAAGCTTTCTTT	CASRDRGRDTEAFF
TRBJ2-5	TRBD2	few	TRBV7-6	TGTGCCAGCAGCTTAGTACTAGCGGGGGATGGAGAGACCCAGTACTTC	CASSLVLAGDGETQYF
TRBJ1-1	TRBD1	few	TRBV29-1	TGCAGCATACAGGGGTCCCTCCAAGGCTTCACTGAAGCTTTCTTT	CSIQGSLQGFTEAFF
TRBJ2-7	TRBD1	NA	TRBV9	TGTGCCAGCAGCGCGGGACAGGGTCACTACGAGCAGTACTTC	CASSAGQGHYEQYF
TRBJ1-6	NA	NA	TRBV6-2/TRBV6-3	TGTGCCAGCAGTGGATGGACAGTCAATTCACCCCTCCACTTT	CASSGWTVNSPLHF
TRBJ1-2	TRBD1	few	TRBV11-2	TGTGCCAGCAGCCGCTTCGGGGACCAGGGGGGGTATGGCTACACCTTC	CASSRFGDQGGYGYTF
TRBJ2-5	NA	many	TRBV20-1	TGCAGTGCTAGAGTACAGCGGGCCGGGGGGACCCAGTACTTC	CSARVQRAGGTQYF
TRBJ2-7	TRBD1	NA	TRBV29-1	TGCAGCGTTGAAGATCTGTCCTCCGGGACAGGGGTCTACGAGCAGTACTTC	CSVEDLSSGTGVYEQYF
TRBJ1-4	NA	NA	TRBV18	TGTGCCAGCTCACCCACCGGTGCAGCTTCCTATGAAAAACTGTTTTTT	CASSPTGAASYEKLFF
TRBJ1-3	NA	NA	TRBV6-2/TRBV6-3	TGTGCCAGCGGGAGGTTGGGAAGGGACACCATATATTTT	CASGRLGRDTIYF
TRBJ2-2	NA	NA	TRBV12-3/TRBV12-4	TGTGCCAGCAGTTGGGCCCTGGCCAAGGGGACCGGGGAGCTGTTTTTT	CASSWALAKGTGELFF
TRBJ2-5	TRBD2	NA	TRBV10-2	TGCGCCAGCACCCGGACTAGCGGGGACCAAGAGACCCAGTACTTC	CASTRTSGDQETQYF
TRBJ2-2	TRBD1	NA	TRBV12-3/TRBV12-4	TGTGCCAGCAGCCGAGACAGGGTACATACGGTAACCGGGGAGCTGTTTTTT	CASSRDRVHTVTGELFF
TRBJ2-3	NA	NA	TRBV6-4	TGTGCCAGCTTGAGGCAGTTTAGCACAGATACGCAGTATTTT	CASLRQFSTDTQYF
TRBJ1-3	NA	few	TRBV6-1	TGTGCCAGCAGACTATTAACAGGGATGAGTGGAAACACCATATATTTT	CASRLLTGMSGNTIYF
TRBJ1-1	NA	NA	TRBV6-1	TGTGCCAGCAGTACAACGTATCTTTCTGAAGCTTTCTTT	CASSTTYLSEAFF
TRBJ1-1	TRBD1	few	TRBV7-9	TGTGCCAGCAGCTTAGCGCTGCAAGGGACAGGGGTGAAAAACACTGAAGCTTTCTTT	CASSLALQGTGVKNTEAFF
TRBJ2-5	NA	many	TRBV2	TGTGCCAGCATGGAGGAGCTCCAAGAGACCCAGTACTTC	CASMEELQETQYF
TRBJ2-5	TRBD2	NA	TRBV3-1	TGTGCCAGCAGCCCCAGCGGGAGTGCGGGCGAGACCCAGTACTTC	CASSPSGSAGETQYF
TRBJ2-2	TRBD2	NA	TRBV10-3	TGTGCCATCAGAGGCCATGCGGGGGGCCAAACCGGGGAGCTGTTTTTT	CAIRGHAGGQTGELFF
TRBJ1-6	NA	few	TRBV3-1	TGTGCCAGCAGCCAAGATCCCAGGGCGAATTCACCCCTCCACTTT	CASSQDPRANSPLHF
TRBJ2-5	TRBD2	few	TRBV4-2	TGTGCCAGCAGCCAGAGACTAGCGGGGGGACAAGAGACCCAGTACTTC	CASSQRLAGGQETQYF
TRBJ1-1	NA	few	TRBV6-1	TGTGCCAGCACCATCACACTTGGTGGGACGCGATTGAACACTGAAGCTTTCTTT	CASTITLGGTRLNTEAFF
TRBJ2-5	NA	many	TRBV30	TGTGCCTCCCAGGAAGTCGAGACCCAGTACTTC	CASQEVETQYF
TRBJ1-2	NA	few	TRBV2	TGTGCCAGCAGTGAAGCGCTTCTGGGAAGAGGCGGCTACACCTTC	CASSEALLGRGGYTF
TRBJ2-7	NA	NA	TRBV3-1	TGTGCCAGCAGCCAAGATGACCAGGGCTACGAGCAGTACTTC	CASSQDDQGYEQYF
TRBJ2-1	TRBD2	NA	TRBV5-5	TGTGCCAGCAGGTGGGTGGGGGGGAACAATGAGCAGTTCTTC	CASRWVGGNNEQFF
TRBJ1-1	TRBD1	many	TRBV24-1	TGTGCCACCAGTGATACCGGGACAGGGAACACTGAAGCTTTCTTT	CATSDTGTGNTEAFF
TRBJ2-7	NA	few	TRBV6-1	TGTGCCAGCAGAGGGACACGATTCTACGAGCAGTACTTC	CASRGTRFYEQYF
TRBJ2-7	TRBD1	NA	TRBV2	TGTGCCAGCAGTGGGGCCGGGACAGGGGGTTCCTACGAGCAGTACTTC	CASSGAGTGGSYEQYF
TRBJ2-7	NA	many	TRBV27	TGTGCCAGCAGTGCCAGGAGGAACGAGCAGTACTTC	CASSARRNEQYF
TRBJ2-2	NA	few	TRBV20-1	TGCAGTGCTAGCCGGAGGGGCACCGGGGAGCTGTTTTTT	CSASRRGTGELFF
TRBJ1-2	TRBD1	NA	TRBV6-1	TGTGCCAGCAGATTTACAGGGGGGGGCTCCGGCTACACCTTC	CASRFTGGGSGYTF
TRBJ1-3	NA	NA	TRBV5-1	TGCGCCAGCAGCTTGGGAATTACTGGAAACACCATATATTTT	CASSLGITGNTIYF
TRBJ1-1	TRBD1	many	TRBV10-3	TGTGCCATCAGTGAGACACCGGGACAGGGGCTTATCTCTGAAGCTTTCTTT	CAISETPGQGLISEAFF
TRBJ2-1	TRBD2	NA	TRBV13	TGTGCCAGCAGCTCGCCGGGACTAGCGGGGGTTCGGAGTGAGCAGTTCTTC	CASSSPGLAGVRSEQFF
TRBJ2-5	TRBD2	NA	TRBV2	TGTGCCAGCAGTGAAGGGTACCCAGCGGGGGGCCAAGAGACCCAGTACTTC	CASSEGYPAGGQETQYF
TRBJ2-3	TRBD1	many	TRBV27	TGTGCCAGCAGCACTCTCCCGGGACAGTCTAGCACAGATACGCAGTATTTT	CASSTLPGQSSTDTQYF
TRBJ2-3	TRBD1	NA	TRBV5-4	TGTGCCAGCAGCAAAGACAGGGTCATTGACACAGATACGCAGTATTTT	CASSKDRVIDTDTQYF
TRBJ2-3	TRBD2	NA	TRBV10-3	TGTGCCATCGGCGGGGGGGCCTCGGGAGATACGCAGTATTTT	CAIGGGASGDTQYF